This T cell receptor (beta chain) was obtained from a study of cytomegalovirus exposure and HLA in healthy donors. Findings and limits, study-wide: Investigators reported 150 to 200 TCR beta chains as tied to cytomegalovirus.

Trimming at V came to 7 bases and at J to 3 bases, leaving 4 bases not matched to a gene. Germline V gives CDR1 MNHNY, CDR2 SVGAGI (reference sequence). The CDR3 loop spans 13 amino acids. PCR involved 60 Vbeta and 13 Jbeta primers. Sequenced by immunoSEQ multiplex PCR; TCRdb stores in-frame clones only, minus some. This sample yields about 190,000 clones, of which around 81% are seen a single time; 1.5% to 2% belongs to the top ten. About this clone itself: Antigen: not known.

The sequencing input was PBMCs. This receptor was obtained from a young man in good health and CMV-seronegative. The J gene is TRBJ2-7, the V gene TRBV6-6; 9 nucleotides agree with TRBD2. The CDR3 DNA reads as TGTGCCAGCACCGTAGCGGGGGACTACGAGCAGTACTTC. Protein sequence: CASTVAGDYEQYF.